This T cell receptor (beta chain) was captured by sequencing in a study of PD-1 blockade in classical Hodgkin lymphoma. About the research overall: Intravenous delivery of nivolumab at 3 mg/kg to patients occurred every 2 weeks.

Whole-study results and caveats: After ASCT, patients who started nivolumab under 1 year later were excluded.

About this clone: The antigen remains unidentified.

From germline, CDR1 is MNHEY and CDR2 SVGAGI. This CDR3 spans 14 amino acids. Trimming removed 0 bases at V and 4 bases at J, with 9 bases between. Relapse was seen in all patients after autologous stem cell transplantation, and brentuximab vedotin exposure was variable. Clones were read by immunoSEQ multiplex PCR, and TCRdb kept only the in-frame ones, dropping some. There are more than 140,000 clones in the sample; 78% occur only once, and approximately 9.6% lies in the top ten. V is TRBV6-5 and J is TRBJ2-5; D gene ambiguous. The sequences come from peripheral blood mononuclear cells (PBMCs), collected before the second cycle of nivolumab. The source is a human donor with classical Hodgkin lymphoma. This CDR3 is CASSYSQRPETQYF. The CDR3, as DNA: TGTGCCAGCAGTTACTCGCAACGGCCAGAGACCCAGTACTTC.